The entry below describes one TCR beta chain. Its specificity is unknown. These data belong to a study of cytomegalovirus exposure and HLA in healthy donors. Overall study results and limits: More clonal expansion characterized HLA-associated TCR beta chains than equally common others in a later analysis.

Both 60 Vbeta primers and 13 Jbeta primers went into the PCR. The protocol was immunoSEQ multiplex PCR, while the TCRdb copy is restricted to in-frame clones and leaves out a portion. The sample includes 150,000 or so clones, approximately 80% of them seen just once. Germline values: CDR1 SGHDT, CDR2 YYEEEE. The CDR3 extends over 14 amino acids. The V end was cut by 2 bases, the J end by 5 bases, with 10 bases between. The chain links TRBV5-6 to TRBJ2-2; D is ambiguous. Sequencing used PBMCs. The sequence derives from a woman between 45 and 65 years old in good health and CMV-seropositive. This CDR3 reads CASSFGSWTGELFF. CDR3 nucleotides: TGTGCCAGCAGCTTTGGCTCTTGGACCGGGGAGCTGTTTTTT.